Each of the 29 T cell receptor beta chains below was sequenced from the same sample in a study of metastatic and nonmetastatic thyroid tumors. TCRdb re-processed the PCR reads through MiXCR. The data contain about 56,000 clones, less than 30% of them singletons. Before thyroid surgery, none of the patients had received any treatment. The sample was blood. Receptors were obtained from a female donor with papillary thyroid cancer or a benign thyroid nodule (not recorded which). Some clones in this sample may be carry-over from other donors' samples.

As DNA, the CDR3 is TGTGCCAGCAGATCAGGACGGACAACCTACGAGCAGTACTTC. Its protein product is CASRSGRTTYEQYF. The rearrangement links TRBV27 to TRBJ2-7; tentatively, D is TRBD1 (5 bases). This CDR3 contains 14 residues. The germline CDR1 and CDR2 sequences are MNHEY and SMNVEV (reference sequence). The germline V and J ends were trimmed by 6 bases and 2 bases, with 14 bases remaining between them.

The table lists this clone with a few counts. The chain recombines TRBV7-9 with TRBJ1-2; a weak D match, TRBD1 (5 bases). This CDR3 contains 12 residues. The germline CDR1 and CDR2 sequences are SEHNR and FQNEAQ (reference sequence). Trimming shortened V by 6 bases and J by 7 bases, and 12 bases separated the two germline ends. CDR3 amino acids: CASSSWGSGYTF. CDR3 coding DNA: TGTGCCAGCAGTAGTTGGGGCTCTGGCTACACCTTC.

This clone came up many times. The chain employs TRBV30 and TRBJ1-3; tentatively, D is TRBD1 (5 bases). Germline V gene data show CDR1 as GTSNPN and CDR2 as SVGIG (reference sequence). Trimming stripped 2 bases from V and 2 bases from J, with 13 bases between. This CDR3 spans 15 amino acids. The CDR3 sequence is CAWSREGSPGNTIYF. As DNA, the CDR3 is TGTGCCTGGAGTAGGGAGGGGTCTCCTGGAAACACCATATATTTT.

The chain couples TRBV10-3 to TRBJ2-1; D not resolved. With 2 bases removed from V and 10 bases from J, the gap between germline ends came to 6 bases. This CDR3 has 11 residues. Germline V gives CDR1 ENHRY, CDR2 SYGVKD. The CDR3: CAISEVNEQFF. The CDR3 DNA is TGTGCCATCAGTGAGGTTAACGAGCAGTTCTTC.

This clone was picked up a small number of times. The chain is built from TRBV20-1 and TRBJ1-1; 7 nucleotides line up with TRBD1. The CDR3 runs 15 residues. The J segment lost 3 bases and the V segment lost 3 bases, leaving 10 bases of the junction unmatched. Looked up from germline, CDR1 is DFQATT and CDR2 is SNEGSKA (reference sequence). CDR3 region: CSASPVGGWYTEAFF. The CDR3 region has the DNA TGCAGTGCTAGCCCGGTAGGGGGCTGGTACACTGAAGCTTTCTTT.

The rearrangement links TRBV4-1 to TRBJ1-3; no definite D call. Germline V gene lookup returns CDR1 MGHRA and CDR2 YSYEKL. The CDR3 length is 13 residues. V was cut by 3 bases and J by 4 bases, with 7 bases left in between. CDR3 loop: CASSQTTGNTIYF. As DNA, the CDR3 is TGCGCCAGCAGCCAGACTACGGGAAACACCATATATTTT.

As DNA, the CDR3 is TGTGCCATCAGGGGGGAGGGTTCACCCCTCCACTTT. This gives the protein CAIRGEGSPLHF. The genes are TRBV10-3 and TRBJ1-6, with a weak D call TRBD1 (5 bases). V was pared by 6 bases and J by 9 bases, with 9 bases between. CDR3 length: 12 amino acids. Germline values: CDR1 ENHRY, CDR2 SYGVKD.

CDR3 nucleotides: TGTGCCAGCCAGCGACGGGAGAACACCGGGGAGCTGTTTTTT. It codes for CASQRRENTGELFF. The chain has TRBV27 and TRBJ2-2, with D tentatively TRBD2 (5 bases). This CDR3 is built from 14 residues. CDR1 MNHEY and CDR2 SMNVEV come from the germline V gene (reference sequence). V was shortened by 8 bases and J by 1 base, with 11 bases between the two germline ends.

The J gene is TRBJ1-6, the V gene TRBV6-9; D is possibly TRBD1 (6 bases). The germline V and J ends were trimmed by 4 bases and 2 bases, with 9 bases remaining between them. Germline CDR1 reads MNHGY; CDR2 reads SVAAGI. The CDR3 has 15 residues. The CDR3 loop reads CASSSQGAYNSPLHF. CDR3 nucleotides: TGTGCCAGCAGTTCACAGGGCGCCTATAATTCACCCCTCCACTTT.

The rearrangement joins TRBV6-1 to TRBJ1-5, with 8 positions matching TRBD1. V shed 2 bases, J shed 1 base, and the junction held 4 bases outside the gene matches. Germline V gene lookup returns CDR1 MNHNS and CDR2 SASEGT. This CDR3 contains 16 residues. Written as DNA, the CDR3 is TGTGCCAGCAGTGAATCAGGGGGCGCGAGCAATCAGCCCCAGCATTTT. Translation gives CASSESGGASNQPQHF.

This clone was found a few times. V is TRBV6-1 and J is TRBJ1-3, with D hard to call. V lost 9 bases to trimming and J lost 6 bases, with 6 bases between them. This CDR3 is built from 10 residues. CDR1 is MNHNS, CDR2 SASEGT, per germline. CDR3 loop: CASTENTIYF. The CDR3 DNA is TGTGCCAGTACGGAAAACACCATATATTTT.

The V and J genes are TRBV30 and TRBJ2-7; D not certain. Germline assignment: CDR1 GTSNPN and CDR2 SVGIG (reference sequence). Trimming left V 0 bases short and J 3 bases short, with 6 bases between. The CDR3 loop spans 12 amino acids. CDR3 DNA: TGTGCCTGGAGTGTGGGGTTCTACGAGCAGTACTTC. Translation: CAWSVGFYEQYF.

The V and J genes are TRBV7-6 and TRBJ2-7; 12 nucleotides line up with TRBD1. Germline values: CDR1 SGHVS, CDR2 FNYEAQ. V shed 5 bases and J 5 bases; nucleotides not matched to a gene: 7. The CDR3 has 15 amino acids. CDR3 bases: TGTGCCAGCAGCACAACCGGGACAGGGGGCGACGAGCAGTACTTC. As protein: CASSTTGTGGDEQYF.

Ten or more counts support this clone. The V call is TRBV20-1, the J call TRBJ2-3, with D possibly being TRBD1 or TRBD2 (6 bases each). CDR1 is DFQATT, CDR2 SNEGSKA, per germline (reference sequence). Trimming took off 4 bases at V and 3 bases at J, with 20 bases between the two ends. The CDR3 contains 16 residues. For the CDR3, the DNA is TGCAGTGCTATGACCGTGGGGGGCTCGATTACAGATACGCAGTATTTT. It translates to CSAMTVGGSITDTQYF.

This chain joins TRBV6-2 or TRBV6-3 and TRBJ1-5; D gene uncertain. The CDR3 covers 14 residues. The V gene's germline CDR1 is MNHEY and CDR2 SVGEGT. V gave up 3 bases and J gave up 1 base, with 7 bases separating them. This CDR3 is CASSYRPSNQPQHF. The CDR3 bases are TGTGCCAGCAGTTATAGACCGAGCAATCAGCCCCAGCATTTT.

This clone was picked up a small number of times. The chain employs TRBV2 and TRBJ2-1, with 8 bases lining up with TRBD2. The ends lost 6 bases at V and 0 bases at J; junction bases unmatched: 1. This CDR3 is 14 amino acids long. Germline lookup yields CDR1 SNHLY and CDR2 FYNNEI. The CDR3 nucleotides read TGTGCCAGCAGCCGGGAGGGCTCCTACAATGAGCAGTTCTTC. It codes for CASSREGSYNEQFF.

The chain has TRBV6-2 or TRBV6-3 and TRBJ2-1, with a possible D match to TRBD2 (6 bases). The CDR3 has 18 residues. Germline V gives CDR1 MNHEY, CDR2 SVGEGT. V was cut by 3 bases and J by 3 bases, with 21 bases left in between. In DNA form, the CDR3 reads TGTGCCAGCAGTTATAGCTCGTATGCGGGGAGGCTCTACAATGAGCAGTTCTTC. The encoded protein is CASSYSSYAGRLYNEQFF.

CDR3 loop: CASSLSTGSNQPQHF. For the CDR3, the DNA is TGTGCCAGCAGTTTATCGACAGGTAGCAATCAGCCCCAGCATTTT. This chain joins TRBV11-2 and TRBJ1-5; a possible D gene is TRBD1 (6 bases). The CDR3 extends over 15 amino acids. Trimming left V 6 bases short and J 0 bases short, with 12 bases between. Germline assignment: CDR1 SGHAT and CDR2 FQNNGV.

The table lists this clone with a few counts. This sequence joins TRBV11-2 and TRBJ2-1; TRBD1 might be the D (6 bases). The V gene's germline CDR1 is SGHAT and CDR2 FQNNGV. The germline V and J ends were trimmed by 6 bases and 1 base, with 13 bases remaining between them. The CDR3 extends over 15 amino acids. The CDR3 nucleotides read TGTGCCAGCAGGTCCGGGACACCTTCCTACAATGAGCAGTTCTTC. Protein: CASRSGTPSYNEQFF.

This clone was recorded a few times. The rearrangement uses TRBV2 and TRBJ2-7, with D hard to call. This CDR3 is 13 amino acids long. Germline V gives CDR1 SNHLY, CDR2 FYNNEI. V was cut by 7 bases and J by 2 bases, with 12 bases left in between. CDR3 in amino acids: CASKEVLAYEQYF. CDR3 coding DNA: TGTGCCAGCAAGGAAGTGTTAGCCTACGAGCAGTACTTC.

The chain recombines TRBV6-5 with TRBJ1-2; perhaps TRBD1 as D (5 bases). Trimming removed 3 bases from V and 4 bases from J, with 12 bases in between. The CDR3 runs 14 residues. Germline V lookup: CDR1 MNHEY, CDR2 SVGAGI. The CDR3 nucleotides are TGTGCCAGCAGTTATACCGGGACTTCCTATGGCTACACCTTC. It translates to CASSYTGTSYGYTF.

This clone was seen a few times. The J gene is TRBJ2-2, the V gene TRBV6-4; 9 bases align to TRBD1. The V gene end was trimmed by 2 bases and the J gene end by 0 bases; junction bases not matched to a gene: 1. Germline V gives CDR1 MRHNA, CDR2 SNTAGT. CDR3 length: 16 residues. CDR3 sequence: CASSDGTGTNTGELFF. DNA for the CDR3: TGTGCCAGCAGTGACGGGACAGGGACGAACACCGGGGAGCTGTTTTTT.

The V and J genes are TRBV7-2 and TRBJ1-1, with 8 bases matching TRBD1. The CDR3 consists of 15 residues. The V segment lost 2 bases and the J segment 3 bases; nucleotides outside the gene matches: 5. Germline CDR1 SGHTA, CDR2 FQGNSA. DNA for the CDR3: TGTGCCAGCAGCTTAAGCGGACAGGGTCACACTGAAGCTTTCTTT. It is translated as CASSLSGQGHTEAFF.

The chain is built from TRBV9 and TRBJ1-1; 9 bases are shared with TRBD1. The CDR3 extends over 15 amino acids. Trimming at V came to 3 bases and at J to 1 base, leaving 4 bases not matched to a gene. Looked up from germline, CDR1 is SGDLS and CDR2 is YYNGEE. The CDR3: CASSGLTGGNTEAFF. CDR3 sequence (DNA): TGTGCCAGCAGCGGATTGACAGGGGGGAACACTGAAGCTTTCTTT.

This clone was recorded at least ten times. V and J are TRBV4-1 and TRBJ1-2, with TRBD1 identical over 9 bases. Germline-derived CDR1 and CDR2 are MGHRA and YSYEKL. Trimming took 1 base from V and 7 from J; bases not matched to a gene: 7. This CDR3 region has 15 residues. The CDR3 is CASSQAGTGRVGYTF. In DNA form, the CDR3 reads TGCGCCAGCAGCCAAGCTGGGACAGGGCGGGTTGGCTACACCTTC.

The chain recombines TRBV4-3 with TRBJ2-2; 7 bases are shared with TRBD2. This CDR3 is built from 16 residues. Germline CDR1 reads LGHNA; CDR2 reads YSLEER. V shed 0 bases, J shed 4 bases, and the junction held 5 bases outside the gene matches. The CDR3 DNA is TGCGCCAGCAGCCAAGAGGCCCCGGGGGGCACCGGGGAGCTGTTTTTT. Its translation: CASSQEAPGGTGELFF.

This clone was seen a handful of times. No conserved phenylalanine or tryptophan ends this CDR3, so it is likely a read error. The V gene is TRBV6-1, the J gene TRBJ2-3; 13 bases are shared with TRBD2. The germline gives CDR1 MNHNS, CDR2 SASEGT. This CDR3 is built from 16 residues. The ends lost 7 bases at V and 4 bases at J; junction bases unmatched: 8. CDR3 nucleotide sequence: TGTGCCAGCATTAGGACTAGCGGGAGCATTCCAGATACGCAGTATCTT. Protein: CASIRTSGSIPDTQYL.

The chain carries TRBV5-1 and TRBJ2-1; 7 nucleotides match TRBD2. CDR3 length: 18 amino acids. Germline V lookup: CDR1 SGHRS, CDR2 YFSETQ. The V gene end was trimmed by 2 bases and the J gene end by 4 bases; junction bases not matched to a gene: 15. CDR3 in DNA: TGCGCCAGCAGCTTACCCCAGGGCGGGCTAGCGGTGTACAATGAGCAGTTCTTC. This sequence encodes CASSLPQGGLAVYNEQFF.

This clone was counted only a few times. The chain links TRBV6-1 to TRBJ1-1; 7 bases match TRBD1. Per germline, CDR1 MNHNS and CDR2 SASEGT. The CDR3 totals 13 residues. J lost 7 bases, V lost 5 bases, and 7 bases had no gene match. The CDR3: CASSFPGTDEAFF. In nucleotides, the CDR3 is TGTGCCAGCAGTTTCCCCGGGACAGATGAAGCTTTCTTT.